The entry below gives a single T cell receptor (beta chain) sequence along with its context. Trimming took 0 bases from V and 6 from J; bases not matched to a gene: 7. CDR1 is SEHNR and CDR2 is FQNEAQ in the germline V gene (reference sequence). This CDR3 region has 15 residues. Sequenced by immunoSEQ multiplex PCR; TCRdb stores in-frame clones only, minus some. The table includes around 980,000 clones, 75% to 80% detected once. These data originate in a study of shared clonotypes between healthy human individuals. The chain links TRBV7-9 to TRBJ1-2, with 7 nucleotides matching TRBD1. The clonotype originates from a man aged 18 to 30 in good health. Some clones in this sample may be carry-over from other donors' samples. The sequenced sample consisted of memory CD4+ T cells from PBMCs. Subset specified: CD45RA-negative fraction. Here the CDR3 DNA reads TGTGCCAGCAGCTTAGCGGGAGGGGGCGCCCATGGCTACACCTTC. It yields the protein CASSLAGGGAHGYTF.